These 32 T cell receptor beta chains were sequenced from one sample in a study of Ad26.COV2.S vaccination and SARS-CoV-2 variants. The method was immunoSEQ multiplex PCR; TCRdb's version includes in-frame clones alone and lacks a portion of them. The table records more than 120,000 clones, about nine tenths of them present only once. The sequences come from peripheral blood, collected after recovery from COVID-19. Receptors originate from a human donor who had recovered from COVID-19.

The V call is TRBV5-1, the J call TRBJ1-2, with a tentative D call TRBD1 (6 bases). Deletions cut 5 bases from V and 4 bases from J, with 9 bases between. Germline assignment: CDR1 SGHRS and CDR2 YFSETQ. The CDR3 totals 12 residues. The CDR3 protein is CASSGGAYGYTF. CDR3 bases: TGCGCCAGCAGTGGGGGGGCCTATGGCTACACCTTC.

The rearrangement links TRBV5-1 to TRBJ2-2, with 11 nucleotides matching TRBD1. The V and J ends lost 5 bases and 4 bases, in that order; junction bases with no gene match: 4. The CDR3 spans 15 residues. Germline CDR1 is SGHRS and CDR2 is YFSETQ. The CDR3 loop reads CASREGTGGTGELFF. CDR3 coding DNA: TGCGCCAGCAGGGAAGGGACAGGGGGCACCGGGGAGCTGTTTTTT.

The V call is TRBV5-6, the J call TRBJ1-5; possibly TRBD1 for D (5 bases). The CDR3 extends over 14 amino acids. The germline V and J ends were trimmed by 3 bases and 1 base, with 8 bases remaining between them. Germline V gene data show CDR1 as SGHDT and CDR2 as YYEEEE. CDR3 DNA: TGTGCCAGCAGCTACAGGTTAAGCAATCAGCCCCAGCATTTT. It yields the protein CASSYRLSNQPQHF.

The V call is TRBV18, the J call TRBJ1-1; maybe TRBD1 (5 bases). CDR1 is KGHSH and CDR2 is LQKENI in the germline V gene. The CDR3 loop spans 13 amino acids. V was shortened by 9 bases and J by 0 bases, with 11 bases between the two germline ends. DNA for the CDR3: TGTGCCAGTTCCCGGGGCATGAACACTGAAGCTTTCTTT. Protein sequence: CASSRGMNTEAFF.

The chain uses TRBV4-3 and TRBJ1-2; D remains unclear. The CDR3 contains 16 residues. Germline-derived CDR1 and CDR2 are LGHNA and YSLEER. Trimming stripped 0 bases from V and 1 base from J, with 12 bases between. CDR3 in DNA: TGCGCCAGCAGCCAAGATTCGGAAGGCATTAACTATGGCTACACCTTC. Encoded protein: CASSQDSEGINYGYTF.

This clone was found once. The chain has TRBV5-6 and TRBJ1-5, with 10 bases identical to TRBD1. This CDR3 contains 15 residues. Germline CDR1 SGHDT, CDR2 YYEEEE. Trimming took 3 bases from V and 7 from J; bases not matched to a gene: 7. The CDR3 nucleotides are TGTGCCAGCAGCTGGGGCGGGACAGGGGACCAGCCCCAGCATTTT. Translated: CASSWGGTGDQPQHF.

The count of this clone is one. The gene calls are TRBV6-2 or TRBV6-3 and TRBJ1-1; perhaps TRBD1 as D (5 bases). CDR1 and CDR2 from the germline V gene are MNHEY and SVGEGT. The length of the CDR3 is 14 residues. V lost 2 bases and J 1 base, leaving 8 bases between the germline ends. The CDR3 coding sequence is TGTGCCAGCAGTTACGGACATACGAACACTGAAGCTTTCTTT. It specifies CASSYGHTNTEAFF.

In this sample, this clone turned up many times. Here the CDR3 reads CASSRGGHQPQHF. CDR3 DNA: TGTGCCAGCAGCCGGGGAGGGCATCAGCCCCAGCATTTT. The chain uses TRBV3-1 (or the pseudogene TRBV3-2) and TRBJ1-5; D is unclear. Germline V lookup: CDR1 LGHDT, CDR2 YNNKEL (reference sequence). This CDR3 comprises 13 residues. Trimming stripped 4 bases from V and 5 bases from J, with 9 bases between.

This chain connects TRBV13 to TRBJ2-1; 11 nucleotides agree with TRBD2. The CDR3 totals 15 residues. CDR1 is PRHDT and CDR2 is FYEKMQ in the germline V gene (reference sequence). Germline trimming cut 6 bases from V and 5 bases from J; bases unmatched to any gene: 6. CDR3 loop: CASSQPSGGNNEQFF. In DNA, the CDR3 is TGTGCCAGCAGTCAGCCTAGCGGGGGGAACAATGAGCAGTTCTTC.

Details on this clone: One base away lies a much larger clone, so this may be a sequencing read error. Other DNA sequences in this specimen translate into the identical CDR3. The chain links TRBV6-5 to TRBJ2-7; TRBD1 matches 9 bases. CDR1 MNHEY and CDR2 SVGAGI come from the germline V gene. This CDR3 region has 14 residues. The ends lost 5 bases at V and 7 bases at J; junction bases unmatched: 9. The CDR3 nucleotides read TGTGCCAGCAGTCCAACCGGGACAGGGTCTGAGCAGTACTTC. It codes for CASSPTGTGSEQYF.

The chain combines TRBV7-2 with TRBJ2-3; 9 bases line up with TRBD2. Germline lookup yields CDR1 SGHTA and CDR2 FQGNSA. This CDR3 region has 16 residues. The V segment lost 4 bases and the J segment 3 bases; nucleotides outside the gene matches: 8. CDR3 in DNA: TGTGCCAGCAGCTCAAGTAGCGGGGGAGGGACAGATACGCAGTATTTT. Residues: CASSSSSGGGTDTQYF.

The gene calls are TRBV19 and TRBJ2-2, with 11 bases identical to TRBD1. The germline V gene encodes CDR1 LNHDA and CDR2 SQIVND (reference sequence). This CDR3 contains 17 residues. Trimming took 6 bases from V and 7 from J; bases not matched to a gene: 13. The CDR3 DNA reads TGTGCCAGTAGCCTCGCCGGGAGGACAGGGGGCGGCGGGGAGCTGTTTTTT. Its translation: CASSLAGRTGGGGELFF.

The CDR3 DNA reads as TGTGCCGTTAGGGAGGACTATAGGGAAAAACTGTTTTTT. Translation gives CAVREDYREKLFF. The chain employs TRBV2 and TRBJ1-4; D uncertain. The CDR3 consists of 13 residues. Trimming pared 11 bases from V and 8 bases from J, leaving 18 bases between. The germline V gene has CDR1 SNHLY and CDR2 FYNNEI.

The genes are TRBV28 and TRBJ1-1, with D possibly TRBD1 on 6 matching bases. In germline, CDR1 is MDHEN, CDR2 SYDVKM. Trimming left V 7 bases short and J 4 bases short, with 22 bases between. There are 16 residues in the CDR3. The DNA for the CDR3 is TGTGCCAGCATCGGGTGGTCGCAGGGGCCGGGCACTGAAGCTTTCTTT. This codes for CASIGWSQGPGTEAFF.

As DNA, the CDR3 is TGTGCCACCGGACCGACAGATGATCAGCCCCAGCATTTT. It codes for CATGPTDDQPQHF. The rearrangement uses TRBV12-3 or TRBV12-4 and TRBJ1-5, with D possibly being TRBD1 (5 bases). CDR3 length: 13 amino acids. Trimming took off 10 bases at V and 5 bases at J, with 15 bases between the two ends.

This chain connects TRBV14 to TRBJ2-3; maybe TRBD1 (6 bases). The CDR3 totals 13 residues. Germline V CDR1 and CDR2: SGHDN, FVKESK. V lost 4 bases and J 2 bases, leaving 7 bases between the germline ends. CDR3 sequence reads: CASSPGATDTQYF. Here the CDR3 DNA reads TGTGCCAGCAGCCCAGGGGCCACAGATACGCAGTATTTT.

The gene calls are TRBV5-1 and TRBJ2-3; either TRBD1 or TRBD2 may supply D (5 bases each). Trimming removed 8 bases from V and 0 bases from J, with 16 bases in between. Germline loops: CDR1 SGHRS, CDR2 YFSETQ. CDR3 length equals 15 residues. In DNA form, the CDR3 reads TGCGCCAGTAAAGGGGAGTACTCTAGCACAGATACGCAGTATTTT. Translated: CASKGEYSSTDTQYF.

This chain uses TRBV28 with TRBJ2-7; 9 nucleotides line up with TRBD1. Trimming removed 8 bases from V and 0 bases from J; junction bases left unmatched: 14. CDR1 is MDHEN, CDR2 SYDVKM, per germline. The CDR3 totals 17 residues. The CDR3 protein is CASVPAPGQGVSYEQYF. DNA for the CDR3: TGTGCCAGCGTACCCGCACCGGGACAGGGAGTCTCCTACGAGCAGTACTTC. The complete variable domain, with remaining parts taken from reference TRBV28 and TRBJ2-7, reads DVKVTQSSRYLVKRTGEKVFLECVQDMDHENMFWYRQDPGLGLRLIYFSYDVKMKEKGDIPEGYSVSREKKERFSLILESASTNQTSMYLCASVPAPGQGVSYEQYFGPGTRLTVT.

This chain joins TRBV19 and TRBJ2-6; TRBD2 is a possible D gene (5 bases). This CDR3 has 19 amino acids. V shed 0 bases and J shed 1 base, with 16 bases lying between them. Germline V gives CDR1 LNHDA, CDR2 SQIVND (reference sequence). CDR3 bases: TGTGCCAGTAGTATAGAGACGGAGGCCTGGGGATCTGGGGCCAACGTCCTGACTTTC. Translation gives CASSIETEAWGSGANVLTF.

The chain couples TRBV28 to TRBJ1-1, with TRBD1 as a possible D gene (5 bases). CDR3 length equals 15 residues. V gave up 2 bases and J gave up 5 bases, with 15 bases separating them. CDR1 and CDR2 from the germline V gene are MDHEN and SYDVKM. The CDR3 DNA is TGTGCCAGCAGTTTAACCGGGACCCTGGGGACTGAAGCTTTCTTT. Translation gives CASSLTGTLGTEAFF.

The chain joins TRBV27 to TRBJ1-6, with D possibly TRBD1 on 5 matching bases. This CDR3 has 14 residues. Germline CDR1 is MNHEY and CDR2 is SMNVEV (reference sequence). Deletions cut 2 bases from V and 7 bases from J, with 9 bases between. The CDR3 DNA is TGTGCCAGCAGTTTACAGGGAACGAATTCACCCCTCCACTTT. Protein product: CASSLQGTNSPLHF.

The J gene is TRBJ1-2, the V gene TRBV29-1; D is undetermined. The CDR3 has 11 amino acids. The germline CDR1 and CDR2 sequences are SQVTM and ANQGSEA. The chain's CDR3 is CAGTGDYGYTF. The DNA for the CDR3 is TGCGCCGGAACGGGTGACTATGGCTACACCTTC.

This sequence joins TRBV25-1 and TRBJ1-6; perhaps TRBD1 as D (5 bases). V shed 3 bases and J shed 10 bases, with 16 bases lying between them. CDR1 MGHDK and CDR2 SYGVNS come from the germline V gene. This CDR3 comprises 15 residues. The chain's CDR3 is CASSEVGTNSSPLHF. CDR3 nucleotide sequence: TGTGCCAGCAGTGAGGTGGGGACTAATTCATCACCCCTCCACTTT.

The chain has TRBV19 and TRBJ1-2; the match to TRBD1 covers 8 bases. This CDR3 region has 15 residues. Trimming removed 6 bases from V and 7 bases from J; junction bases left unmatched: 13. The germline gives CDR1 LNHDA, CDR2 SQIVND (reference sequence). The CDR3 protein is CASRPSRQGQAGYTF. The CDR3 nucleotides are TGTGCCAGTAGACCTTCCCGACAGGGGCAGGCTGGCTACACCTTC.

The chain carries TRBV11-3 and TRBJ2-1; D unresolved. The germline gives CDR1 SGHNT, CDR2 YENEEA. The CDR3 has 13 residues. V lost 5 bases and J lost 10, with 15 bases in between. CDR3 in DNA: TGTGCCAGCAGCCCCGGACGGCTCAAGGAGCAGTTCTTC. This translates into CASSPGRLKEQFF.

The J gene is TRBJ2-1, the V gene TRBV9; the match to TRBD2 covers 9 bases. The CDR3 is 17 residues long. The V gene's germline CDR1 is SGDLS and CDR2 YYNGEE. V shed 3 bases and J 9 bases; nucleotides not matched to a gene: 16. DNA for the CDR3: TGTGCCAGCAGCGCTGGAGTGCGTAGCGGGGGAGGTAGTGAGCAGTTCTTC. The encoded protein is CASSAGVRSGGGSEQFF.

The chain couples TRBV19 to TRBJ2-2, with 8 bases lining up with TRBD2. The CDR3 runs to 15 residues. Germline CDR1 LNHDA, CDR2 SQIVND (reference sequence). V lost 3 bases and J lost 5; bases outside the gene matches: 5. This chain's CDR3 is CASSITGGPTGELFF. CDR3 coding DNA: TGTGCCAGTAGTATCACGGGGGGGCCTACCGGGGAGCTGTTTTTT.

This chain joins TRBV18 and TRBJ1-1, with D unresolved. Trimming shortened V by 6 bases and J by 4 bases, and 12 bases separated the two germline ends. CDR3 size: 13 residues. Germline lookup yields CDR1 KGHSH and CDR2 LQKENI. The CDR3 DNA sequence: TGTGCCAGCTCCCCCACATCAACCACTGAAGCTTTCTTT. Its translation is CASSPTSTTEAFF.

V gene TRBV24-1 combines with J gene TRBJ1-3; tentative D call: TRBD1 (6 bases). This CDR3 contains 15 residues. Trimming left V 2 bases short and J 2 bases short, with 9 bases between. Germline V gene lookup returns CDR1 KGHDR and CDR2 SFDVKD. The CDR3: CATSDSKGAGNTIYF. CDR3 sequence (DNA): TGTGCCACCAGTGATTCCAAGGGGGCTGGAAACACCATATATTTT.

The V call is TRBV23-1, the J call TRBJ2-7, with 9 bases matching TRBD1. TRBV23-1 is an ORF, with its function uncertain. The junction had 14 bases not matched to a gene; V was cut back by 6 bases and J by 2 bases. The CDR3 is 17 amino acids. The CDR3 spells CASRRANPGQGPYEQYF. The DNA of the CDR3 is TGCGCCAGCAGACGCGCTAACCCGGGACAGGGTCCCTACGAGCAGTACTTC.

The rearrangement uses TRBV6-6 and TRBJ2-7; 12 nucleotides agree with TRBD1. CDR1 and CDR2 (germline): MNHNY, SVGAGI (reference sequence). The CDR3 runs 16 residues. V was clipped by 6 bases and J by 3 bases; unmatched bases: 9. The CDR3 region is CASSLIGTGGFYEQYF. Here the CDR3 DNA reads TGTGCCAGCAGCCTAATTGGGACAGGGGGCTTCTACGAGCAGTACTTC.

To note about this clone: Other nucleotide sequences from this sample produce the same CDR3. The chain carries TRBV4-1 and TRBJ1-5, with 8 bases identical to TRBD1. This CDR3 region has 15 residues. Germline V gene sequence: CDR1 MGHRA, CDR2 YSYEKL. V lost 0 bases to trimming and J lost 4 bases; unmatched junction nucleotides: 2. The CDR3 loop reads CASSQEGQANQPQHF. CDR3 in DNA: TGCGCCAGCAGCCAAGAGGGACAGGCGAATCAGCCCCAGCATTTT.